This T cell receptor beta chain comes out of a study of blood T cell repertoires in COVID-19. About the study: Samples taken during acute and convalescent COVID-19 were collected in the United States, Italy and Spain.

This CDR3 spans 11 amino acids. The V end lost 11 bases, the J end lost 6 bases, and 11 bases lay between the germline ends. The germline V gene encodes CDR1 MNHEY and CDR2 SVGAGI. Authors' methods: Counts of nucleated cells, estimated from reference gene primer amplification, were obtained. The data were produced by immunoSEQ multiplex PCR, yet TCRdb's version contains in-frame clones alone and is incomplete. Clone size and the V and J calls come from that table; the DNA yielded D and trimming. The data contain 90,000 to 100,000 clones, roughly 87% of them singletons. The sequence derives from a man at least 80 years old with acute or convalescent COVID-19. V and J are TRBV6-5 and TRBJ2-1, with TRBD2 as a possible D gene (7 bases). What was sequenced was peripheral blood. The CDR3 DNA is TGTGCCTTCGGGGGGCTCAATGAGCAGTTCTTC. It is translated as CAFGGLNEQFF.